The next 13 T cell receptor beta chains were all read from a single sample in a study of Graves' ophthalmopathy and Graves' hyperthyroidism. RNA transcripts were the template, and TCR beta CDR3 regions were amplified from them. The workflow started with a first-round RT-PCR run with HTBI primers and then moved on to a second-round multiplex PCR. TCRdb passed the multiplex PCR reads through MiXCR, listing each CDR3 protein once. This sample has roughly 410,000 distinct CDR3 sequences, with 15% found just once. Sequencing was performed on peripheral blood. The receptors shown here come from a woman aged 18-35 years with stable Graves' hyperthyroidism.

This clonotype occurred a few times. The chain has TRBV7-2 and TRBJ2-7; 7 nucleotides agree with TRBD2. CDR1 is SGHTA and CDR2 is FQGNSA in the germline V gene. The CDR3 spans 13 residues. The V segment lost 2 bases and the J segment 3 bases; nucleotides outside the gene matches: 1. CDR3 nucleotide sequence: TGTGCCAGCAGCTTATGGGGGGGCTACGAGCAGTACTTC. It translates to CASSLWGGYEQYF.

There are many counts of this clonotype. This chain connects TRBV7-2 to TRBJ1-5, with 8 bases lining up with TRBD1. The germline V gene encodes CDR1 SGHTA and CDR2 FQGNSA. Trimming removed 5 bases from V and 5 bases from J; junction bases left unmatched: 8. The CDR3 sequence is 15 residues long. The CDR3 region has the DNA TGTGCCAGCAGCGCCCCCGGGACAGGCGATCAGCCCCAGCATTTT. Its protein product is CASSAPGTGDQPQHF. Together with reference TRBV7-2 and TRBJ1-5, the CDR3 gives the full variable domain: GAGVSQSPSNKVTEKGKDVELRCDPISGHTALYWYRQSLGQGLEFLIYFQGNSAPDKSGLPSDRFSAERTGGSVSTLTIQRTQQEDSAVYLCASSAPGTGDQPQHFGDGTRLSIL.

This clonotype showed up many times. V and J are TRBV10-3 and TRBJ2-5, with TRBD2 matching over 10 bases. The CDR3 is 14 residues long. From germline, CDR1 is ENHRY and CDR2 SYGVKD. Germline trimming cut 7 bases from V and 1 base from J; bases unmatched to any gene: 3. CDR3: CAITASGGQETQYF. CDR3 sequence (DNA): TGTGCCATCACGGCTAGCGGGGGCCAAGAGACCCAGTACTTC.

This clonotype has a count of ten or more. The chain uses TRBV24-1 and TRBJ2-2; possibly TRBD1 for D (6 bases). Germline loops: CDR1 KGHDR, CDR2 SFDVKD. V lost 3 bases to trimming and J lost 5 bases, with 6 bases between them. The CDR3 is made up of 13 amino acids. DNA for the CDR3: TGTGCCACCAGTGATAGGGGGACCGGGGAGCTGTTTTTT. It codes for CATSDRGTGELFF.

The genes are TRBV6-5 and TRBJ1-3, with 9 bases lining up with TRBD1. Germline CDR1 is MNHEY and CDR2 is SVGAGI. This CDR3 region has 15 residues. The V and J ends lost 2 bases and 4 bases, in that order; junction bases with no gene match: 3. DNA for the CDR3: TGTGCCAGCAGTTACGGGGACAGGGTCGGAAACACCATATATTTT. Protein: CASSYGDRVGNTIYF.

The chain is built from TRBV12-3 or TRBV12-4 and TRBJ2-7, with D possibly being TRBD1 (6 bases). The CDR3 extends over 14 amino acids. V dropped 5 bases and J dropped 5 bases, with 16 bases sitting between them. DNA of the CDR3: TGTGCCAGCAGTCCCTCGGGACGGACAGACGAGCAGTACTTC. Translation gives CASSPSGRTDEQYF.

The chain couples TRBV7-2 to TRBJ2-5, with D uncertain. CDR1 and CDR2 from the germline V gene are SGHTA and FQGNSA. V lost 1 base, J lost 5 bases, and 11 bases lay in between. The CDR3 has 14 residues. The CDR3 region has the DNA TGTGCCAGCAGCTTAGTGTCTGGGCTGGAGACCCAGTACTTC. This codes for CASSLVSGLETQYF.

This clonotype was counted ten times or more. This chain links TRBV12-5 with TRBJ1-1, with D unresolved. The germline V gene has CDR1 LGHNT and CDR2 FRNRAP. The CDR3 length is 14 residues. The V gene lost 7 bases and the J gene lost 0 bases, with 12 bases spanning the gap. CDR3 in amino acids: CASASTLMNTEAFF. In DNA, the CDR3 is TGTGCTAGTGCCTCGACACTCATGAACACTGAAGCTTTCTTT.

This clonotype was recorded many times. The genes are TRBV6-2 or TRBV6-3 and TRBJ2-7; D not resolved. The CDR3 is made up of 12 amino acids. V lost 6 bases and J 4 bases, leaving 10 bases between the germline ends. From germline, CDR1 is MNHEY and CDR2 SVGEGT. This CDR3 reads CASRDPLYEQYF. The CDR3 coding sequence is TGTGCCAGCAGGGATCCACTTTACGAGCAGTACTTC.

The chain has TRBV19 and TRBJ2-7; D uncertain. CDR1 is LNHDA, CDR2 SQIVND, per germline (reference sequence). This CDR3 has 14 residues. The germline V and J ends were trimmed by 1 base and 0 bases, with 7 bases remaining between them. CDR3 sequence (DNA): TGTGCCAGTAGTATAGGGCTCAGCTCCTACGAGCAGTACTTC. This codes for CASSIGLSSYEQYF.

This clonotype was recorded at least ten times. The chain uses TRBV24-1 and TRBJ2-5; D uncertain. The V gene's germline CDR1 is KGHDR and CDR2 SFDVKD. Between the trimmed V and J ends, which lost 3 bases and 1 base, there was a span of 5 bases. The CDR3 contains 13 residues. The CDR3 loop is CATSDSLQETQYF. The CDR3 bases are TGTGCCACCAGTGATAGTCTCCAAGAGACCCAGTACTTC.

There are many counts of this clonotype. The chain recombines TRBV5-1 with TRBJ1-3, with D maybe TRBD1 (6 bases). Germline V gene data show CDR1 as SGHRS and CDR2 as YFSETQ. V was clipped by 5 bases and J by 4 bases, with 13 bases between them. The CDR3 has 14 residues. The CDR3 DNA is TGCGCCAGCAGATTGACAGGCCCAGGAAACACCATATATTTT. Protein product: CASRLTGPGNTIYF.

The table lists this clonotype with many counts. V and J are TRBV12-3 or TRBV12-4 and TRBJ1-2; 8 bases agree with TRBD1. This CDR3 region has 15 residues. V was pared by 4 bases and J by 7 bases, with 11 bases of the junction left unmatched. CDR3 amino acids: CASSSADREMGGYTF. Written as DNA, the CDR3 is TGTGCCAGCAGTTCAGCGGACAGGGAGATGGGTGGCTACACCTTC.